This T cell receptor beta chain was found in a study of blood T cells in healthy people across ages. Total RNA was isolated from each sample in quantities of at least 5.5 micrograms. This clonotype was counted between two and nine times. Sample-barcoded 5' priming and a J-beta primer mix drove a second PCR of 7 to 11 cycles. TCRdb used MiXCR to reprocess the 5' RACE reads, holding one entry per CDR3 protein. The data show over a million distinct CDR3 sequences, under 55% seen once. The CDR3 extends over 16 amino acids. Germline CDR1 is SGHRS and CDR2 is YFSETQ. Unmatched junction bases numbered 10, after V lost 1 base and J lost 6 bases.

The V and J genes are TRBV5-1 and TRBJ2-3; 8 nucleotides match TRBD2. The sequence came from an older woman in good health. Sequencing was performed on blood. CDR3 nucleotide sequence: TGCGCCAGCAGCTTGAGACCGGGAGGGGAAGGGGATACGCAGTATTTT. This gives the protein CASSLRPGGEGDTQYF.